This is a list of T cell receptor beta chains from one sample in a study of technical replicates of blood from a handful of donors. The method was immunoSEQ multiplex PCR; TCRdb's version includes in-frame clones alone and lacks a portion of them. The top ten clones hold 0.25% to 0.3% of a sample with around 85,000 clones, 85% to 95% of them seen once. Sequencing was done on a sample of T cells isolated from PBMCs. All receptors come from a human donor in good health. CDR3s include the opening cysteine and the closing phenylalanine or tryptophan. Each record gives: clone size, D gene, J gene, V gene, CDR3 DNA, CDR3 protein. D genes are given only for firm matches. For some rows the clone size is stated as once, few or many, or as a class when expanded; others skip it.

>-|-|TRBJ1-1|TRBV11-2
TGTGCCAGCAGCTTAGGTGGGGCGAACACTGAAGCTTTCTTT
CASSLGGANTEAFF
>once|TRBD1|TRBJ2-3|TRBV28
TGTGCCAGCAGCCCTCGGACAGGGACAGATACGCAGTATTTT
CASSPRTGTDTQYF
>-|-|TRBJ2-2|TRBV29-1
TGCAGCGTTGAACCCCTAGCCCCCGGGGAGCTGTTTTTT
CSVEPLAPGELFF
>-|TRBD1|TRBJ1-2|TRBV5-1
TGCGCCAGCAGCTTGGGGACAGGGGGCTATGGCTACACCTTC
CASSLGTGGYGYTF
>once|TRBD2|TRBJ2-2|TRBV2
TGTGCCAGCAGGATGCAGGGGCTAGCGGGAGGTGCCGGGGAGCTGTTTTTT
CASRMQGLAGGAGELFF
>-|-|TRBJ1-1|TRBV15
TGTGCCACCAGCAGAGAGCGAAACACTGAAGCTTTCTTT
CATSRERNTEAFF
>-|TRBD2|TRBJ2-5|TRBV5-1
TGCGCCAGCAGCTTGGTGTTTGCACTAGCGGGAGAGACCCAGTACTTC
CASSLVFALAGETQYF
>-|-|TRBJ2-5|TRBV20-1
TGCAGTCCCGGGACTCAAGAGACCCAGTACTTC
CSPGTQETQYF
>-|-|TRBJ2-4|TRBV7-9
TGTGCCAGCAGCTTGACATTATCGCCAAACATTCAGTACTTC
CASSLTLSPNIQYF
>-|TRBD1|TRBJ2-7|TRBV27
TGTGCCAGCAGTTTTTCGGGACAGGGGACGTACGAGCAGTACTTC
CASSFSGQGTYEQYF
>-|-|TRBJ1-2|TRBV7-9
TGTGCCAGCAGCTTAGTGTCACAGGGTGATGGCTACACCTTC
CASSLVSQGDGYTF
>-|-|TRBJ2-7|TRBV10-3
TGTGCCATCAGTGATTGGGACTCCAGGAGCGAGCAGTACTTC
CAISDWDSRSEQYF
>-|-|TRBJ1-1|TRBV2
TGTGCCAGCAGTGATTTCGGGTTAGTTGAAGCTTTCTTT
CASSDFGLVEAFF
>-|TRBD2|TRBJ2-1|TRBV19
TGTGCCAGTAGTCCCTTGGGGCTAGCGGGATACGGCGAGCAGTTCTTC
CASSPLGLAGYGEQFF
>-|-|TRBJ1-2|TRBV7-3
TGTGCCAGCAGCTCATATACAGAATACTATGGCTACACCTTC
CASSSYTEYYGYTF